A selection of T cell receptor beta chains follows, all from one sample in a study of cytomegalovirus exposure and HLA in healthy donors. The table came from immunoSEQ multiplex PCR; TCRdb's copy has only in-frame clones and leaves some out. Seen here are tens of thousands of clones, about two thirds observed once, and the top ten hold roughly 2.7%. Sample: PBMCs. These receptors all come from a man aged 50 to 60 in good health and CMV-seronegative. Both conserved end residues are part of each CDR3. A D gene is named only where the DNA matches it firmly. Only some rows state a clone size, as once, few, many or a class for expanded clones.

CDR3,DNA,D,J,V,size
CASSEYNNYGYTF,TGTGCCAGCAGTGAATACAATAACTATGGCTACACCTTC,.,TRBJ1-2,TRBV25-1,once
CASSQAPRPPRDTQYF,TGCGCCAGCAGCCAAGCTCCCCGCCCGCCTCGGGATACGCAGTATTTT,.,TRBJ2-3,TRBV4-3,.
CASSLTGGVSGYTF,TGTGCCAGCAGCTTAACGGGGGGAGTGTCTGGCTACACCTTC,.,TRBJ1-2,TRBV7-2,.
CASSGLRWGGPDTQYF,TGTGCCAGCAGCGGGCTAAGATGGGGAGGGCCAGATACGCAGTATTTT,TRBD2,TRBJ2-3,TRBV9,.
CASSFYSAGRINQPQHF,TGTGCCAGCAGCTTTTATTCTGCAGGCCGGATCAATCAGCCCCAGCATTTT,.,TRBJ1-5,TRBV5-6,.
CASSLGLAGGPGYSTDTQYF,TGCGCCAGCAGCTTGGGACTAGCGGGAGGGCCAGGCTACTCCACAGATACGCAGTATTTT,TRBD2,TRBJ2-3,TRBV5-1,.
CASSYSSGTGASGYTF,TGTGCCAGCAGTTATTCGTCCGGGACAGGGGCGTCCGGCTACACCTTC,TRBD1,TRBJ1-2,TRBV6-5,.
CAWIGQSLTGELFF,TGTGCCTGGATTGGACAGTCCTTAACCGGGGAGCTGTTTTTT,.,TRBJ2-2,TRBV30,.
CASSIPGATYEQYF,TGTGCCAGTAGTATTCCAGGGGCAACCTACGAGCAGTACTTC,.,TRBJ2-7,TRBV19,few
CSVLGGELAKNIQYF,TGCAGCGTTCTAGGGGGGGAGCTAGCCAAAAACATTCAGTACTTC,.,TRBJ2-4,TRBV29-1,.
CASSQVAGSRYGYTF,TGCGCCAGCAGCCAAGTTGCTGGGTCTAGGTATGGCTACACCTTC,.,TRBJ1-2,TRBV4-3,.
CASSPRSIAQTQYF,TGTGCCAGCAGTCCCCGTTCGATAGCCCAGACCCAGTACTTC,.,TRBJ2-5,TRBV27,.
CASQRARDQETQYF,TGTGCCAGTCAGCGGGCTCGCGACCAAGAGACCCAGTACTTC,.,TRBJ2-5,TRBV6-5,once
CATSRDFAANGGPNTEAFF,TGTGCCACCAGCAGAGATTTTGCTGCCAACGGAGGCCCGAACACTGAAGCTTTCTTT,.,TRBJ1-1,TRBV15,.
CASSPLQNTIYF,TGTGCCAGCAGCCCCCTTCAGAACACCATATATTTT,.,TRBJ1-3,TRBV6-6,.
CASGRGQHGYTF,TGTGCTAGTGGGCGGGGGCAACATGGCTACACCTTC,.,TRBJ1-2,TRBV12-5,.
CASSLTGMVYEQYF,TGTGCCAGCAGCTTGACAGGGATGGTCTACGAGCAGTACTTC,TRBD1,TRBJ2-7,TRBV7-8,.
CASSRQGKRLYTEAFF,TGCGCCAGCAGCAGACAGGGTAAACGGTTGTACACTGAAGCTTTCTTT,TRBD1,TRBJ1-1,TRBV5-1,.
CASPHISGRALNTGELFF,TGTGCTAGTCCTCACATTAGCGGGAGGGCCCTGAACACCGGGGAGCTGTTTTTT,TRBD2,TRBJ2-2,TRBV12-5,.
CASSDRTSPLHF,TGCGCCAGCAGTGACAGGACTTCACCCCTCCACTTT,.,TRBJ1-6,TRBV5-1,.
CASSVFRGGDTEAFF,TGCGCCAGCAGCGTATTCAGGGGTGGTGACACTGAAGCTTTCTTT,.,TRBJ1-1,TRBV5-1,.
CSVWLTGSYYEQYF,TGCAGCGTTTGGTTGACAGGGAGCTACTACGAGCAGTACTTC,TRBD1,TRBJ2-7,TRBV29-1,once
CASSLQVTDTQYF,TGTGCCAGCAGCTTACAGGTGACAGATACGCAGTATTTT,.,TRBJ2-3,TRBV7-3,few
CASSLNRQGKVGEQYF,TGCGCCAGCAGCCTTAACAGACAGGGGAAGGTTGGCGAGCAGTACTTC,TRBD1,TRBJ2-7,TRBV4-3,.
CASSPFQAGRGSTGANVLTF,TGTGCCAGCTCACCATTCCAGGCAGGCAGGGGTAGTACTGGGGCCAACGTCCTGACTTTC,.,TRBJ2-6,TRBV18,once
CALEADTQYF,TGTGCCTTGGAAGCGGATACGCAGTATTTT,.,TRBJ2-3,TRBV7-9,medium-sized
CAIRQGIPTEAFF,TGTGCCATCAGGCAGGGGATTCCCACTGAAGCTTTCTTT,.,TRBJ1-1,TRBV10-3,.
CASRQTGGADGYTF,TGTGCCAGCAGACAAACAGGGGGCGCGGATGGCTACACCTTC,TRBD1,TRBJ1-2,TRBV28,.
CASSGQLMAYEQYF,TGTGCCAGCAGTGGACAGCTGATGGCTTACGAGCAGTACTTC,.,TRBJ2-7,TRBV28,.
CAWSRDRGGYTF,TGTGCCTGGAGTCGGGACAGGGGTGGCTACACCTTC,TRBD1,TRBJ1-2,TRBV30,once
CASSQDHTGAREKLFF,TGCGCCAGCAGCCAAGACCATACAGGGGCAAGGGAAAAACTGTTTTTT,TRBD1,TRBJ1-4,TRBV4-3,.
CASSSGQGWDEKLFF,TGTGCCAGCAGTTCCGGACAGGGATGGGATGAAAAACTGTTTTTT,TRBD1,TRBJ1-4,TRBV28,.
CASSEFGGQETQYF,TGTGCCAGCAGTGAATTCGGCGGACAAGAGACCCAGTACTTC,.,TRBJ2-5,TRBV6-1,.
CASSFRQGKETQYF,TGTGCCAGCAGCTTTCGACAGGGGAAAGAGACCCAGTACTTC,TRBD1,TRBJ2-5,TRBV5-4,once
CASSLGGSAQYF,TGTGCCAGCAGCTTAGGAGGGAGTGCGCAGTATTTT,.,TRBJ2-3,TRBV7-2,.
CASLPGTGGRFGYTF,TGTGCCAGCCTCCCGGGGACAGGGGGTCGTTTTGGCTACACCTTC,TRBD1,TRBJ1-2,TRBV7-8,.
CASSLDRGERPQHF,TGTGCCAGCAGCCTAGACAGGGGGGAACGGCCCCAGCATTTT,TRBD1,TRBJ1-5,TRBV28,.
CASSPPAGGPNTGELFF,TGTGCCAGCAGTCCCCCGGCGGGAGGGCCGAACACCGGGGAGCTGTTTTTT,TRBD2,TRBJ2-2,TRBV2,.
CASSLRGTRSRSPLHF,TGTGCCAGCAGTTTAAGGGGGACGCGGAGTCGGTCACCCCTCCACTTT,.,TRBJ1-6,TRBV27,.
CASSLVGGADEQYF,TGTGCCAGCAGCTTAGTAGGGGGCGCCGACGAGCAGTACTTC,TRBD1,TRBJ2-7,TRBV7-2,few
CASSQRSTGGTDTQYF,TGCGCCAGCAGCCAACGATCGACAGGGGGCACAGATACGCAGTATTTT,TRBD1,TRBJ2-3,TRBV4-3,.
CASSSDTVNTEAFF,TGTGCCAGCAGCTCGGACACAGTTAACACTGAAGCTTTCTTT,.,TRBJ1-1,TRBV7-3,once
CAIADGPTGINQPQHF,TGTGCCATCGCGGACGGCCCGACAGGGATCAATCAGCCCCAGCATTTT,TRBD1,TRBJ1-5,TRBV10-3,.